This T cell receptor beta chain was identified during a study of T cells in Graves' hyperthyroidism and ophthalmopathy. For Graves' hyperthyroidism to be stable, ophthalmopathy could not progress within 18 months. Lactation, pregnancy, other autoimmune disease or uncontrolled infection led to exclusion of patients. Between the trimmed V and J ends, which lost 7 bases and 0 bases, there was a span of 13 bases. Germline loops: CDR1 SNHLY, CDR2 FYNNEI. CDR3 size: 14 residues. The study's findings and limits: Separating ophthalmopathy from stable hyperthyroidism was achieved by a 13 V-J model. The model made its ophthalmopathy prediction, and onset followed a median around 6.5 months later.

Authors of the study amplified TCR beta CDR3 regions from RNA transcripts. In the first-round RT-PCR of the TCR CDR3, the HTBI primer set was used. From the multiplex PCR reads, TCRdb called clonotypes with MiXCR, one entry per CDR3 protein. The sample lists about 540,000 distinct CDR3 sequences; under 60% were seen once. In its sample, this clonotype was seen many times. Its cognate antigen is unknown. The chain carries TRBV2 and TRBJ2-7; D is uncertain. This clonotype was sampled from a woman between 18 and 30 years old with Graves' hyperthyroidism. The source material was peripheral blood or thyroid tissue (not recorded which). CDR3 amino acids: CASKEMPSSYEQYF. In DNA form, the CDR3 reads TGTGCCAGCAAGGAGATGCCGAGCTCCTACGAGCAGTACTTC.